This T cell receptor (beta chain) emerged from a study of blood T cell repertoires in COVID-19. Trimming pared 1 base from V and 0 bases from J, leaving 12 bases between. The CDR3 has 16 residues. Per the germline V gene, CDR1 is MDHEN and CDR2 is SYDVKM. Assay: immunoSEQ multiplex PCR; the TCRdb copy retains only in-frame clones and omits some. The table lists hundreds of thousands of clones, 75% to 90% of them singletons, with just over 7% in the top ten. Specimen: peripheral blood. The chain employs TRBV28 and TRBJ1-1; maybe TRBD1 (6 bases). The sequence came from a man aged 55 to 69 who had recovered from COVID-19. Here the CDR3 reads CASSLLKGEVNTEAFF. In DNA, the CDR3 is TGTGCCAGCAGTTTATTGAAGGGGGAAGTGAACACTGAAGCTTTCTTT.